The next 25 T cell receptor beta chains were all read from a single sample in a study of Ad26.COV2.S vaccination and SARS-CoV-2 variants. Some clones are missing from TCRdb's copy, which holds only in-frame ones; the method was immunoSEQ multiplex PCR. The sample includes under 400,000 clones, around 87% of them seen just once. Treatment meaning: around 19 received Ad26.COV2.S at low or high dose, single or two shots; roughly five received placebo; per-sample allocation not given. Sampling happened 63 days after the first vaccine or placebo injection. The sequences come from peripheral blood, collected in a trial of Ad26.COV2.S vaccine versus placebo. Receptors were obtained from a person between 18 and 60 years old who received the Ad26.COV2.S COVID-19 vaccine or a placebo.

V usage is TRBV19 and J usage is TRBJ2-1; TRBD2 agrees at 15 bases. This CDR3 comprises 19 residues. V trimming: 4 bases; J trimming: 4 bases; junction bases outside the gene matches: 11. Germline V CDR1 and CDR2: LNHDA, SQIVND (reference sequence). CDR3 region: CASSTSLGLAGGRYNEQFF. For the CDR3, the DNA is TGTGCCAGTAGTACTTCTCTTGGACTAGCGGGGGGGCGATACAATGAGCAGTTCTTC.

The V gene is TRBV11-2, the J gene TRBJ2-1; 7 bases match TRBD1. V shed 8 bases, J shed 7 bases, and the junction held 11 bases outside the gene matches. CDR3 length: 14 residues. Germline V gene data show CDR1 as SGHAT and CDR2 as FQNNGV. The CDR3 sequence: CASGLEGAWNEQFF. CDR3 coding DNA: TGTGCCAGCGGCCTTGAGGGGGCTTGGAATGAGCAGTTCTTC.

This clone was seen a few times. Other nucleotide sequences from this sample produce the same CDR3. CDR3 sequence (DNA): TGTGCCAGCAGCTTGGGGGGTCAGCCCCAGCATTTT. Translating it yields CASSLGGQPQHF. This chain joins TRBV7-9 and TRBJ1-5; TRBD1 is a possible D gene (5 bases). V was trimmed by 3 bases and J by 6 bases, leaving 6 bases between them. The CDR3 is 12 amino acids. Germline V CDR1 and CDR2: SEHNR, FQNEAQ (reference sequence).

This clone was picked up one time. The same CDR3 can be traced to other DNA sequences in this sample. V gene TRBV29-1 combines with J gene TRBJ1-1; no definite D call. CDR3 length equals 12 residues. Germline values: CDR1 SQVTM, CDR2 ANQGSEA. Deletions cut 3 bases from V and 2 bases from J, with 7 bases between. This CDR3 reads CSVERGNTEAFF. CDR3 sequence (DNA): TGCAGCGTTGAGCGGGGAAACACTGAAGCTTTCTTT. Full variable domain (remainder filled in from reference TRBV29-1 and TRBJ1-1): SAVISQKPSRDICQRGTSLTIQCQVDSQVTMMFWYRQQPGQSLTLIATANQGSEATYESGFVIDKFPISRPNLTFSTLTVSNMSPEDSSIYLCSVERGNTEAFFGQGTRLTVV.

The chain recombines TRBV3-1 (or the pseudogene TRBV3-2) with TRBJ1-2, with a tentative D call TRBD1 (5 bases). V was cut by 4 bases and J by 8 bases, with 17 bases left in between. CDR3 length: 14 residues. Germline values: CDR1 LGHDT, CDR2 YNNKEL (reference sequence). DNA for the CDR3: TGTGCCAGCAGCCGGGACGATGATATTTTCGGCTACACCTTC. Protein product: CASSRDDDIFGYTF.

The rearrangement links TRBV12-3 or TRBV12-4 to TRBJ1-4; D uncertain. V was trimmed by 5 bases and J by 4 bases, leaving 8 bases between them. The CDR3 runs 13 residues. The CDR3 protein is CASSPGINEKLFF. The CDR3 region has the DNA TGTGCCAGCAGTCCGGGGATTAATGAAAAACTGTTTTTT.

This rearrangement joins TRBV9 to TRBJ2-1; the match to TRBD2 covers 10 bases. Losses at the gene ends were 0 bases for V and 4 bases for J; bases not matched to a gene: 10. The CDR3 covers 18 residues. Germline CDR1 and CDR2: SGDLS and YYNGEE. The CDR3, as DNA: TGTGCCAGCAGCGTAGGGCCTAGCGGGGGCGCCTTTTACAATGAGCAGTTCTTC. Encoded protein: CASSVGPSGGAFYNEQFF.

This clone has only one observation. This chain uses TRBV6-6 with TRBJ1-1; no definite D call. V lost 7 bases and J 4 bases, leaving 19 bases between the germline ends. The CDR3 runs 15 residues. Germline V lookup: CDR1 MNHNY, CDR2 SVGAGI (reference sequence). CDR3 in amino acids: CASIQKGGWTTEAFF. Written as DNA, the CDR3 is TGTGCCAGCATCCAAAAAGGAGGGTGGACCACTGAAGCTTTCTTT.

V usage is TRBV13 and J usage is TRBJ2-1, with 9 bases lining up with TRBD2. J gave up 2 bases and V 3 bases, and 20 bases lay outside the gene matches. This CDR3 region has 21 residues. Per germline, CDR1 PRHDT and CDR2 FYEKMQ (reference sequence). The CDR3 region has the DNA TGTGCCAGCAGCTTGTCGGGTGTCGGGGGTTCTAGCGGGGTTCCCTACAATGAGCAGTTCTTC. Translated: CASSLSGVGGSSGVPYNEQFF.

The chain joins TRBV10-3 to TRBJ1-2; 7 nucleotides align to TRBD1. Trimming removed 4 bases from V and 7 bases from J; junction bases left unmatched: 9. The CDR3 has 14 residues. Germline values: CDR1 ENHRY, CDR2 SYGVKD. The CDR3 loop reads CAISGDSQGGGYTF. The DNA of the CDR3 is TGTGCCATCAGTGGGGACAGCCAGGGGGGTGGCTACACCTTC.

CDR3 nucleotide sequence: TGTGCCAGTACTATGACAGGGTCGAACACTGAAGCTTTCTTT. Amino acids: CASTMTGSNTEAFF. The V gene is TRBV19, the J gene TRBJ1-1; 7 nucleotides match TRBD1. V dropped 7 bases and J dropped 1; count of bases not matched to a gene: 6. CDR3 length equals 14 residues. In germline, CDR1 is LNHDA, CDR2 SQIVND (reference sequence).

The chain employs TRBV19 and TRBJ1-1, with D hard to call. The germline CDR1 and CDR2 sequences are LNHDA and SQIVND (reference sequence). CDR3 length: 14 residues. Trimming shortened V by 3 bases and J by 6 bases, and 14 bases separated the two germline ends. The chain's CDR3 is CASSIYSGKAEAFF. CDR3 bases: TGTGCCAGTAGTATTTACAGTGGCAAGGCTGAAGCTTTCTTT. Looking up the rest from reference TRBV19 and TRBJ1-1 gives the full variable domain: DGGITQSPKYLFRKEGQNVTLSCEQNLNHDAMYWYRQDPGQGLRLIYYSQIVNDFQKGDIAEGYSVSREKKESFPLTVTSAQKNPTAFYLCASSIYSGKAEAFFGQGTRLTVV.

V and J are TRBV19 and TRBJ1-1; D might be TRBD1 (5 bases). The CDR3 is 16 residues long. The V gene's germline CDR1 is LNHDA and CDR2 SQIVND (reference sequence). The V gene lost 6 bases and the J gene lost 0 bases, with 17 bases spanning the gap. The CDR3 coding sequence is TGTGCCAGTAGGTTGTATGGGGGGATTCTGAACACTGAAGCTTTCTTT. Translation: CASRLYGGILNTEAFF.

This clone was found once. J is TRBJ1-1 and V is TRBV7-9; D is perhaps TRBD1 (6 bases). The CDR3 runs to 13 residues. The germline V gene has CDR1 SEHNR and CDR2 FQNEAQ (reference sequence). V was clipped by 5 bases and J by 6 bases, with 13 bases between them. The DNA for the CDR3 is TGTGCCAGCAGCCCACAGGGATTGCCTGAAGCTTTCTTT. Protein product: CASSPQGLPEAFF.

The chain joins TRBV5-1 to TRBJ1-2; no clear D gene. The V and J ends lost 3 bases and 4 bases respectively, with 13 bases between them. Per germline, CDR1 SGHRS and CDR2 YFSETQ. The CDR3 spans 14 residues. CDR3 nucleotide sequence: TGCGCCAGCAGCTACCTGGACGGCCTCTATGGCTACACCTTC. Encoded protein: CASSYLDGLYGYTF.

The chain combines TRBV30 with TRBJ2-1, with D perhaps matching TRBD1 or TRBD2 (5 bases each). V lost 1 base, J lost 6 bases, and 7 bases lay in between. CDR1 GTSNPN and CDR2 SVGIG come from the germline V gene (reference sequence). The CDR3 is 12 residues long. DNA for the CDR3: TGTGCCTGGAGTGGGGGGTCCAATGAGCAGTTCTTC. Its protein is CAWSGGSNEQFF.

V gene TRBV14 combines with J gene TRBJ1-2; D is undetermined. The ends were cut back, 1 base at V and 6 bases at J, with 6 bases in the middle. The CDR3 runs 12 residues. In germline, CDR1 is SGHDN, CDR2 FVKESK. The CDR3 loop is CASSQGRHGYTF. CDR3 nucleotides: TGTGCCAGCAGCCAAGGCCGTCATGGCTACACCTTC.

CDR3 loop: CASNPDRLNQPQHF. Written as DNA, the CDR3 is TGTGCCAGCAACCCCGACAGACTTAATCAGCCCCAGCATTTT. The rearrangement joins TRBV6-2 or TRBV6-3 to TRBJ1-5, with a weak D call TRBD1 (5 bases). The germline CDR1 and CDR2 sequences are MNHEY and SVGEGT. The CDR3 is 14 amino acids. Trimming left V 7 bases short and J 4 bases short, with 14 bases between.

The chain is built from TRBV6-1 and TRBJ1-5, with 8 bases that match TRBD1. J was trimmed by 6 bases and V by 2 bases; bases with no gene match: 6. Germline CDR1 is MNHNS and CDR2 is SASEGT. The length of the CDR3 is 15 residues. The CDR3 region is CASSEFLQGGQPQHF. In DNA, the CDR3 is TGTGCCAGCAGTGAATTCTTACAGGGGGGTCAGCCCCAGCATTTT.

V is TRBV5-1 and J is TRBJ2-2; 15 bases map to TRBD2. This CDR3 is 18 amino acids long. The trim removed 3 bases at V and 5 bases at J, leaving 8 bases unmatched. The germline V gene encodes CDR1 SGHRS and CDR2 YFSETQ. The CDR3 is CASSSWTSGGARTGELFF. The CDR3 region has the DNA TGCGCCAGCAGCTCTTGGACTAGCGGGGGGGCGAGGACCGGGGAGCTGTTTTTT.

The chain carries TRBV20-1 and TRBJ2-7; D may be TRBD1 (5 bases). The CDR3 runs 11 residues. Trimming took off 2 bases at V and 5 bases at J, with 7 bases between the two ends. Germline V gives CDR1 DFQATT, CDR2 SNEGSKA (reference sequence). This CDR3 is CSARQGHEQYF. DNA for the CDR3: TGCAGTGCTAGACAGGGCCACGAGCAGTACTTC.

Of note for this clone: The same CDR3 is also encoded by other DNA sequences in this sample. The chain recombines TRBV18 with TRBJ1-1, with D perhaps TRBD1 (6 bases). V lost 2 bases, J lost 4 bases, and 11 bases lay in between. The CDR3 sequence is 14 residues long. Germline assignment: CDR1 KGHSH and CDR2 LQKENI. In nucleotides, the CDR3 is TGTGCCAGCTCACCAGGGGGGGCAGTCACTGAAGCTTTCTTT. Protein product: CASSPGGAVTEAFF.

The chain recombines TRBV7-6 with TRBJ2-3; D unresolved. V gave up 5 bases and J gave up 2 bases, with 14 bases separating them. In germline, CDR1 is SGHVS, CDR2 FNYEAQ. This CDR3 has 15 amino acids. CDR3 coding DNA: TGTGCCAGCAGCCATGGACGGCGGTCCACAGATACGCAGTATTTT. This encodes CASSHGRRSTDTQYF.

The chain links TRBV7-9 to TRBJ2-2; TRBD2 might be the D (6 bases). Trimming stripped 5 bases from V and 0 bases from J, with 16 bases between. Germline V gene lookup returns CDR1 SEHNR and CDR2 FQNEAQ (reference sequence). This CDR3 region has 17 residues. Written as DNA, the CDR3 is TGTGCCAGCAGCCCCCGGGGGAACTCCGCGAACACCGGGGAGCTGTTTTTT. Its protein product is CASSPRGNSANTGELFF.

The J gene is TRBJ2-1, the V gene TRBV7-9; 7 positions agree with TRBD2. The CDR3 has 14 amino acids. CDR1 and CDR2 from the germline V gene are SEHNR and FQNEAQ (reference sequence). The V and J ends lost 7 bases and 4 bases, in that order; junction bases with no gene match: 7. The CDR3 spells CASTWGGSYNEQFF. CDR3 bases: TGTGCCAGCACATGGGGGGGAAGTTACAATGAGCAGTTCTTC.